This record concerns one TCR beta chain sequence. The source material, RNA transcripts, was used to amplify TCR beta CDR3 regions. The study used the HTBI primer set for a first-round RT-PCR of the TCR CDR3. TCRdb reprocessed the multiplex PCR reads via MiXCR and lists one record per CDR3 protein. This table has approximately 360,000 distinct CDR3 sequences, 15% to 17% appearing once. This specimen comes from a study of T cells in Graves' hyperthyroidism and ophthalmopathy. The CDR3 is 17 amino acids. V was clipped by 1 base and J by 6 bases; unmatched bases: 10. The receptor's source is a young woman with Graves' hyperthyroidism that later progressed to Graves' ophthalmopathy. The material sequenced was blood. J is TRBJ2-2 and V is TRBV12-3 or TRBV12-4, with 8 bases identical to TRBD2. The DNA for the CDR3 is TGTGCCAGCAGTTTAGAGGTGGGACTAGGCGGACCCGGGGAGCTGTTTTTT. Its protein is CASSLEVGLGGPGELFF.